The clone carrying this TCR beta chain was seen only once. Its antigen is undetermined. The data derive from a study of blood T cells in healthy people across ages. For the second PCR, which ran for roughly 6 to 11 cycles, a sample-barcoded 5' primer and a J-beta primer mix were used. Tagging of each cDNA molecule was performed by a template-switch adaptor with 12 random nucleotides. TCRdb itself ran the 5' RACE reads through MiXCR, one entry per CDR3 protein. This table has more than 650,000 distinct CDR3 sequences, roughly 50% appearing once. CDR3 size: 10 residues. Trimming shortened V by 8 bases and J by 9 bases, and 8 bases separated the two germline ends. Findings and limits, study-wide: The percentage of naive T cells correlated strongly with TCR beta diversity.

Sequencing was carried out using blood. The rearrangement links TRBV12-3 or TRBV12-4 to TRBJ2-1, with D unclear. The TCR was taken from a man at least 80 years old in good health. The CDR3 bases are TGTGCCAGCGGGTACCCTGAGCAGTTCTTC. It is translated as CASGYPEQFF.